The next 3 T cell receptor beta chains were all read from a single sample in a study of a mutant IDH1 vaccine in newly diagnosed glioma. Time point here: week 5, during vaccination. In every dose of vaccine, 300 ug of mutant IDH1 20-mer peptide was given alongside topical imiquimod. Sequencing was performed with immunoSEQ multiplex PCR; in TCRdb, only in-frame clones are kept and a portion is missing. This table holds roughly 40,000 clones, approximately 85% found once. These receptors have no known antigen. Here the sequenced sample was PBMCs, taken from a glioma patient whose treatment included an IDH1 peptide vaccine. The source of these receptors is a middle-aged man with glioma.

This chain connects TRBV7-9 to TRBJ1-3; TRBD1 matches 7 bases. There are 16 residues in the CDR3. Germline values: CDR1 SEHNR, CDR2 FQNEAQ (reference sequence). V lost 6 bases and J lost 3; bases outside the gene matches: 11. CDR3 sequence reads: CASRGTAPLFGNTIYF. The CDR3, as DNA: TGTGCCAGCAGGGGGACAGCACCCCTCTTTGGAAACACCATATATTTT.

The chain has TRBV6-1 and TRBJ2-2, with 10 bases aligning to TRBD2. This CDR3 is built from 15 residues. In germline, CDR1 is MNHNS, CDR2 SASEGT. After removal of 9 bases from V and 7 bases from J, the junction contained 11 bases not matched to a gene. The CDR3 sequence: CASQASGRPGGELFF. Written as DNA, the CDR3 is TGTGCCAGTCAAGCTAGCGGGAGACCTGGCGGGGAGCTGTTTTTT.

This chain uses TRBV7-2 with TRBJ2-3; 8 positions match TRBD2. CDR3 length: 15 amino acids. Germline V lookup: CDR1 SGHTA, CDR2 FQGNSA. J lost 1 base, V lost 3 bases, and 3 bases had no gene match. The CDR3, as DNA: TGTGCCAGCAGCTTCGGGACTAGAGGCACAGATACGCAGTATTTT. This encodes CASSFGTRGTDTQYF.